The 16 T cell receptor beta chains presented below share a single source sample, sequenced in a study of T cells after posttransplantation cyclophosphamide. Sequencing was performed with immunoSEQ multiplex PCR; in TCRdb, only in-frame clones are kept and a portion is missing. The table includes about 50,000 clones, 94% detected once. The source material was PBMCs. These receptors were obtained from a woman in her twenties or thirties in good health and a related stem cell transplant donor.

This clone has only one observation. The V call is TRBV19, the J call TRBJ1-1, with 9 bases fitting TRBD1. The J segment lost 1 base and the V segment lost 5 bases, leaving 5 bases of the junction unmatched. The CDR3 has 15 residues. The germline gives CDR1 LNHDA, CDR2 SQIVND (reference sequence). The CDR3 reads CASSYTGGRNTEAFF. CDR3 nucleotide sequence: TGTGCCAGTAGTTACACAGGGGGCCGGAACACTGAAGCTTTCTTT.

A few counts support this clone. The chain recombines TRBV5-6 with TRBJ2-3, with a weak D call TRBD2 (7 bases). The CDR3 is made up of 17 amino acids. Per germline, CDR1 SGHDT and CDR2 YYEEEE. The V and J ends lost 4 bases and 3 bases respectively, with 21 bases between them. The CDR3 here is CASSVFRGGGRTDTQYF. CDR3 nucleotides: TGTGCCAGCAGCGTGTTCCGAGGGGGGGGGCGGACAGATACGCAGTATTTT.

J is TRBJ1-3 and V is TRBV4-1; 11 bases are a match to TRBD1. V lost 5 bases and J lost 2; bases outside the gene matches: 2. Germline loops: CDR1 MGHRA, CDR2 YSYEKL. The CDR3 spans 15 residues. As DNA, the CDR3 is TGCGCCAGCAGCGAGGGACAGGGGGCTGGAAACACCATATATTTT. Protein sequence: CASSEGQGAGNTIYF.

V and J are TRBV18 and TRBJ1-1, with 12 bases that match TRBD1. Germline trimming cut 3 bases from V and 1 base from J; bases unmatched to any gene: 3. This CDR3 is built from 16 residues. CDR1 and CDR2 from the germline V gene are KGHSH and LQKENI. CDR3 nucleotides: TGTGCCAGCTCACCCGGGACAGGGGGCCGGAACACTGAAGCTTTCTTT. Protein: CASSPGTGGRNTEAFF.

This clone has a single count. The chain employs TRBV19 and TRBJ1-5, with D perhaps matching TRBD1 (5 bases). V gave up 6 bases and J gave up 3 bases, with 9 bases separating them. The germline CDR1 and CDR2 sequences are LNHDA and SQIVND (reference sequence). This CDR3 spans 13 amino acids. The chain's CDR3 is CASSPGLNQPQHF. CDR3 sequence (DNA): TGTGCCAGTAGCCCAGGGCTCAATCAGCCCCAGCATTTT.

The V gene is TRBV27, the J gene TRBJ2-1; 8 nucleotides match TRBD1. In germline, CDR1 is MNHEY, CDR2 SMNVEV (reference sequence). The CDR3 consists of 15 residues. V lost 3 bases to trimming and J lost 7 bases; unmatched junction nucleotides: 8. The CDR3: CASSFWGQASNEQFF. CDR3 DNA sequence: TGTGCCAGCAGTTTTTGGGGACAGGCCTCGAATGAGCAGTTCTTC.

This clone was picked up one time. The CDR3 reads CASSIRAQGWTEAFF. The CDR3 coding sequence is TGTGCCAGTAGTATTCGGGCTCAGGGGTGGACTGAAGCTTTCTTT. This chain links TRBV19 with TRBJ1-1, with D perhaps matching TRBD1 (6 bases). The CDR3 runs 15 residues. V dropped 3 bases and J dropped 5 bases, with 16 bases sitting between them. Germline V gene sequence: CDR1 LNHDA, CDR2 SQIVND (reference sequence).

The chain recombines TRBV28 with TRBJ2-7; 7 positions agree with TRBD1. The CDR3 runs to 13 residues. V gave up 2 bases and J gave up 5 bases; unmatched junction bases: 3. Per the germline V gene, CDR1 is MDHEN and CDR2 is SYDVKM. The CDR3 bases are TGTGCCAGCAGTTTACGAGACAGGGACGAGCAGTACTTC. This encodes CASSLRDRDEQYF.

The chain couples TRBV5-1 to TRBJ2-3, with 7 positions matching TRBD2. Germline V CDR1 and CDR2: SGHRS, YFSETQ. The CDR3 loop spans 17 amino acids. With V trimmed by 2 bases and J by 1 base, 10 bases remained unmatched. The CDR3 nucleotides read TGCGCCAGCAGCTTCCCCGATGCGGCGGGGGGCACAGATACGCAGTATTTT. It yields the protein CASSFPDAAGGTDTQYF.

The V call is TRBV7-6, the J call TRBJ2-1; 7 bases match TRBD2. Germline CDR1 reads SGHVS; CDR2 reads FNYEAQ. After removal of 1 base from V and 2 bases from J, the junction contained 2 bases not matched to a gene. The CDR3 consists of 15 residues. CDR3 bases: TGTGCCAGCAGCTTAGGACTAGCTCCCTACAATGAGCAGTTCTTC. Residues: CASSLGLAPYNEQFF. The complete variable domain, with remaining parts taken from reference TRBV7-6 and TRBJ2-1, reads GAGVSQSPRYKVTKRGQDVALRCDPISGHVSLYWYRQALGQGPEFLTYFNYEAQQDKSGLPNDRFSAERPEGSISTLTIQRTEQRDSAMYRCASSLGLAPYNEQFFGPGTRLTVL.

The genes are TRBV5-1 and TRBJ1-1; 8 bases agree with TRBD1. V lost 0 bases, J lost 7 bases, and 8 bases stayed unmatched. The germline V gene encodes CDR1 SGHRS and CDR2 YFSETQ. There are 15 residues in the CDR3. The CDR3 DNA reads TGCGCCAGCAGCTTGGTTCAGACAGGGGCGGATGAAGCTTTCTTT. Its translation: CASSLVQTGADEAFF. The full variable domain, its missing parts supplied by reference TRBV5-1 and TRBJ1-1, is KAGVTQTPRYLIKTRGQQVTLSCSPISGHRSVSWYQQTPGQGLQFLFEYFSETQRNKGNFPGRFSGRQFSNSRSEMNVSTLELGDSALYLCASSLVQTGADEAFFGQGTRLTVV.

This chain joins TRBV5-1 and TRBJ2-3; perhaps TRBD2 as D (5 bases). V was cut by 1 base and J by 0 bases, with 9 bases left in between. CDR3 length: 15 amino acids. CDR1 SGHRS and CDR2 YFSETQ come from the germline V gene. CDR3 residues: CASSLIARSTDTQYF. CDR3 in DNA: TGCGCCAGCAGCTTGATAGCGAGAAGCACAGATACGCAGTATTTT.

J is TRBJ2-1 and V is TRBV5-8, with D perhaps matching TRBD2 (5 bases). Germline assignment: CDR1 SGHTS and CDR2 YDEGEE. With 0 bases removed from V and 8 bases from J, the gap between germline ends came to 6 bases. The CDR3 is 12 residues long. The CDR3 nucleotides read TGTGCCAGCAGCTTGGGCGGGTATGAGCAGTTCTTC. As protein: CASSLGGYEQFF.

The genes are TRBV7-7 and TRBJ2-5; TRBD2 aligns across 7 bases. V lost 6 bases, J lost 4 bases, and 2 bases stayed unmatched. The CDR3 sequence is 12 residues long. Germline V CDR1 and CDR2: SSHAT, FNYEAQ (reference sequence). CDR3 protein: CASSWGGETQYF. The CDR3 region has the DNA TGTGCCAGCAGTTGGGGGGGAGAGACCCAGTACTTC. Filled out from reference TRBV7-7 and TRBJ2-5, the complete variable domain reads GAGVSQSPRYKVTKRGQDVTLRCDPISSHATLYWYQQALGQGPEFLTYFNYEAQPDKSGLPSDRFSAERPEGSISTLTIQRTEQRDSAMYRCASSWGGETQYFGPGTRLLVL.

The chain employs TRBV20-1 and TRBJ1-2; D ambiguous. V was cut by 6 bases and J by 4 bases, with 6 bases left in between. CDR1 and CDR2 (germline): DFQATT, SNEGSKA (reference sequence). CDR3 length equals 10 residues. The DNA for the CDR3 is TGCAGTGCAGCGGGCTATGGCTACACCTTC. It yields the protein CSAAGYGYTF.

The chain joins TRBV29-1 to TRBJ2-5; 8 bases align to TRBD1. The CDR3 has 13 residues. After removal of 5 bases from V and 5 bases from J, the junction contained 7 bases not matched to a gene. Looked up from germline, CDR1 is SQVTM and CDR2 is ANQGSEA. The CDR3 DNA sequence: TGCAGCGTTTCCGGGACAGGAGCGGAGACCCAGTACTTC. The encoded protein is CSVSGTGAETQYF.